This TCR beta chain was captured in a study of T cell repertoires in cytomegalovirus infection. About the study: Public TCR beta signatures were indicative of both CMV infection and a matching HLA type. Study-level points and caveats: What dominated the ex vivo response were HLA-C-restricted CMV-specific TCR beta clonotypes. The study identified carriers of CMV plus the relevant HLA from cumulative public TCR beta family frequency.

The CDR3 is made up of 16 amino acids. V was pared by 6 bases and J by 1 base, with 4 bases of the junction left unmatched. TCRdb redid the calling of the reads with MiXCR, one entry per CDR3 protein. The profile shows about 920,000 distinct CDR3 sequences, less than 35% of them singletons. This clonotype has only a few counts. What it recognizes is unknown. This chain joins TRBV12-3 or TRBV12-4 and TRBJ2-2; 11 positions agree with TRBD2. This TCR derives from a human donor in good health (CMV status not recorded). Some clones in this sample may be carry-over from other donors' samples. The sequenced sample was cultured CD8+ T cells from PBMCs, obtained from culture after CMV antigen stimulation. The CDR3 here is CASSQGLAENTGELFF. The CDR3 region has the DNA TGTGCCAGCAGCCAGGGACTAGCGGAGAACACCGGGGAGCTGTTTTTT.